These 32 T cell receptor beta chains came from one sample sequenced in a study of blood T cell repertoires in COVID-19. Some clones are missing from TCRdb's copy, which holds only in-frame ones; the method was immunoSEQ multiplex PCR. There are 150,000 to 160,000 clones in the sample; about 85% occur only once, and 2.4% lies in the top ten. Sequencing was carried out using peripheral blood. The receptors derive from a woman in her 70s with acute or convalescent COVID-19.

The V and J genes are TRBV28 and TRBJ2-3; weak D call: TRBD1 (7 bases). The germline V gene encodes CDR1 MDHEN and CDR2 SYDVKM. The ends were cut back, 3 bases at V and 7 bases at J, with 11 bases in the middle. The CDR3 sequence is 13 residues long. The CDR3 DNA reads TGTGCCAGCAGTTTGCCAGGGGGGTATACGCAGTATTTT. Its protein is CASSLPGGYTQYF.

This sequence joins TRBV15 and TRBJ2-2; 8 positions agree with TRBD1. J was trimmed by 0 bases and V by 3 bases; bases with no gene match: 3. The CDR3 extends over 16 amino acids. CDR1 and CDR2 (germline): LNHNV, YYDKDF (reference sequence). The CDR3 loop reads CATSRRQGSNTGELFF. In DNA, the CDR3 is TGTGCCACCAGCAGGAGACAGGGGTCGAACACCGGGGAGCTGTTTTTT.

The chain links TRBV2 to TRBJ1-4; D is possibly TRBD1 (5 bases). The germline CDR1 and CDR2 sequences are SNHLY and FYNNEI. There are 13 residues in the CDR3. Trimming shortened V by 4 bases and J by 14 bases, and 17 bases separated the two germline ends. The CDR3 spells CASSGGLLLGLFF. CDR3 nucleotide sequence: TGTGCCAGCAGTGGGGGCCTCCTCCTCGGGCTGTTTTTT.

CDR3 DNA: TGTGCCAGCAGCTTAGGGGTTCGAGCAGGGCAAAATTCACCCCTCCACTTT. Its protein product is CASSLGVRAGQNSPLHF. The chain joins TRBV7-6 to TRBJ1-6, with D perhaps TRBD1 (5 bases). Trimming pared 1 base from V and 7 bases from J, leaving 17 bases between. Per the germline V gene, CDR1 is SGHVS and CDR2 is FNYEAQ. This CDR3 contains 17 residues.

This sequence joins TRBV12-3 or TRBV12-4 and TRBJ2-3; D uncertain. The CDR3 spans 12 residues. The V end was cut by 2 bases, the J end by 6 bases, with 6 bases between. The CDR3 loop is CASSLTGDTQYF. The DNA of the CDR3 is TGTGCCAGCAGTTTAACCGGGGATACGCAGTATTTT.

J is TRBJ2-2 and V is TRBV6-5; 7 bases fit TRBD2. The germline CDR1 and CDR2 sequences are MNHEY and SVGAGI. V trimming: 4 bases; J trimming: 7 bases; junction bases outside the gene matches: 9. The CDR3 is made up of 15 amino acids. This CDR3 reads CASSLPGPGGGELFF. The CDR3 DNA follows: TGTGCCAGCAGTTTACCGGGACCGGGAGGCGGGGAGCTGTTTTTT.

The gene calls are TRBV27 and TRBJ1-1; D is possibly TRBD1 (5 bases). Germline assignment: CDR1 MNHEY and CDR2 SMNVEV (reference sequence). There are 14 residues in the CDR3. The V end was cut by 1 base, the J end by 3 bases, with 9 bases between. The CDR3 loop reads CASSLWGGDTEAFF. The CDR3 DNA reads as TGTGCCAGCAGTTTATGGGGGGGAGACACTGAAGCTTTCTTT.

The chain carries TRBV28 and TRBJ1-2; D is undetermined. V lost 4 bases to trimming and J lost 8 bases, with 8 bases between them. The CDR3 totals 11 residues. Germline-derived CDR1 and CDR2 are MDHEN and SYDVKM. In DNA, the CDR3 is TGTGCCAGCAGTTCCATTTTGGGCTACACCTTC. The encoded protein is CASSSILGYTF.

This clone was recorded at least ten times. V usage is TRBV6-5 and J usage is TRBJ1-1, with 8 bases matching TRBD1. CDR3 length: 14 amino acids. V lost 7 bases, J lost 3 bases, and 7 bases stayed unmatched. Germline V gene sequence: CDR1 MNHEY, CDR2 SVGAGI. The CDR3 reads CASMWTGRDTEAFF. CDR3 coding DNA: TGTGCCAGCATGTGGACAGGGCGGGACACTGAAGCTTTCTTT.

The J gene is TRBJ2-5, the V gene TRBV11-1, with TRBD2 as a possible D gene (5 bases). Trimming shortened V by 5 bases and J by 5 bases, and 21 bases separated the two germline ends. The CDR3 is 16 residues long. Germline-derived CDR1 and CDR2 are SGHAT and FQDESV (reference sequence). CDR3 nucleotides: TGTGCCAGCAGCCCCGCTAATCCGGGGATCAGGGAGACCCAGTACTTC. Its protein is CASSPANPGIRETQYF.

The chain employs TRBV6-5 and TRBJ1-2, with 7 bases matching TRBD1. Germline V gene lookup returns CDR1 MNHEY and CDR2 SVGAGI. With V trimmed by 2 bases and J by 4 bases, 7 bases remained unmatched. The length of the CDR3 is 15 residues. CDR3 DNA sequence: TGTGCCAGCAGTTACGCCCTGACAGGGCCCTATGGCTACACCTTC. Encoded protein: CASSYALTGPYGYTF.

The chain recombines TRBV10-3 with TRBJ2-5, with 7 bases lining up with TRBD1. This CDR3 region has 13 residues. The germline V gene encodes CDR1 ENHRY and CDR2 SYGVKD. V dropped 6 bases and J dropped 2; count of bases not matched to a gene: 3. Here the CDR3 DNA reads TGTGCCATCAGCCCGGGACAGCAAGAGACCCAGTACTTC. As protein: CAISPGQQETQYF.

This chain links TRBV4-3 with TRBJ2-2, with D perhaps matching TRBD2 (5 bases). V was trimmed by 0 bases and J by 0 bases, leaving 11 bases between them. This CDR3 is built from 17 residues. Germline V lookup: CDR1 LGHNA, CDR2 YSLEER. The chain's CDR3 is CASSQDLGGSNTGELFF. The CDR3 DNA reads as TGCGCCAGCAGCCAAGATCTTGGAGGATCGAACACCGGGGAGCTGTTTTTT.

CDR3 amino acids: CASIPPGFQYGYTF. The DNA for the CDR3 is TGTGCCAGCATCCCCCCGGGGTTCCAGTATGGCTACACCTTC. The V gene is TRBV2, the J gene TRBJ1-2; D is undetermined. CDR1 and CDR2 from the germline V gene are SNHLY and FYNNEI. V lost 7 bases, J lost 5 bases, and 17 bases lay in between. The CDR3 length is 14 residues.

In nucleotides, the CDR3 is TGTGCCAGCAGCCAACTAGCGGGGCCCTACAATGAGCAGTTCTTC. Translation gives CASSQLAGPYNEQFF. The genes are TRBV3-1 (or the pseudogene TRBV3-2) and TRBJ2-1; 9 bases fit TRBD2. Germline loops: CDR1 LGHDT, CDR2 YNNKEL (reference sequence). V trimming: 2 bases; J trimming: 2 bases; junction bases outside the gene matches: 1. This CDR3 has 15 residues.

The chain recombines TRBV4-3 with TRBJ2-5, with TRBD2 matching over 11 bases. From germline, CDR1 is LGHNA and CDR2 YSLEER. The CDR3 loop spans 19 amino acids. V was clipped by 4 bases and J by 1 base; unmatched bases: 14. As DNA, the CDR3 is TGCGCCAGCAGCCGAATCGTAGCCTTAGCGGGGGGGGCCCAAGAGACCCAGTACTTC. Translating gives CASSRIVALAGGAQETQYF.

The gene calls are TRBV27 and TRBJ1-6; D not certain. Trimming took off 3 bases at V and 5 bases at J, with 11 bases between the two ends. This CDR3 comprises 15 residues. CDR1 and CDR2 from the germline V gene are MNHEY and SMNVEV (reference sequence). Written as DNA, the CDR3 is TGTGCCAGCAGTTTCTCCGGACTCAATAATTCACCCCTCCACTTT. This gives the protein CASSFSGLNNSPLHF.

This chain links TRBV7-2 with TRBJ2-7, with TRBD1 matching 7 bases. Trimming cost V 5 bases and J 7 bases; bases outside gene matches: 11. CDR3 length: 14 residues. Germline assignment: CDR1 SGHTA and CDR2 FQGNSA. CDR3 sequence: CASSPNTDRREQYF. The CDR3 nucleotides read TGTGCCAGCAGCCCAAACACGGACAGGCGGGAGCAGTACTTC.

The gene calls are TRBV5-1 and TRBJ2-7; 9 bases align to TRBD1. Germline trimming cut 4 bases from V and 5 bases from J; bases unmatched to any gene: 16. The CDR3 is 17 residues long. CDR1 and CDR2 from the germline V gene are SGHRS and YFSETQ. For the CDR3, the DNA is TGCGCCAGCAGCGTAAAAACCGGGACAGGGTTTCGCCACGAGCAGTACTTC. It codes for CASSVKTGTGFRHEQYF.

The table lists this clone with a few counts. The V call is TRBV7-9, the J call TRBJ2-7; D unresolved. CDR1 is SEHNR, CDR2 FQNEAQ, per germline (reference sequence). Trimming shortened V by 1 base and J by 1 base, and 8 bases separated the two germline ends. This CDR3 has 14 amino acids. CDR3 in DNA: TGTGCCAGCAGCTTAGATGCCAGTTCCTACGAGCAGTACGTC. As protein: CASSLDASSYEQYV.

The CDR3 is CASSSVNYGYTF. CDR3 DNA: TGTGCCAGCTCGTCGGTGAACTATGGCTACACCTTC. The chain links TRBV6-5 to TRBJ1-2; unclear D gene. Trimming took 8 bases from V and 2 from J, leaving 9 bases between them. The CDR3 has 12 residues. Germline CDR1 is MNHEY and CDR2 is SVGAGI.

Note on this clone: The sample contains more than one DNA sequence encoding this CDR3. This chain joins TRBV18 and TRBJ2-2; D is possibly TRBD2 (5 bases). This CDR3 has 13 amino acids. From germline, CDR1 is KGHSH and CDR2 LQKENI. Trimming pared 3 bases from V and 5 bases from J, leaving 7 bases between. The chain's CDR3 is CASSPRETGELFF. The CDR3, as DNA: TGTGCCAGCTCACCGAGGGAAACCGGGGAGCTGTTTTTT.

The chain couples TRBV7-9 to TRBJ2-7; possible D gene TRBD2, 6 bases. The CDR3 totals 11 residues. The V gene lost 11 bases and the J gene lost 5 bases, with 13 bases spanning the gap. From germline, CDR1 is SEHNR and CDR2 FQNEAQ (reference sequence). CDR3 sequence: CAFGGGNEQYF. The DNA for the CDR3 is TGTGCCTTCGGGGGTGGGAACGAGCAGTACTTC.

The chain is built from TRBV28 and TRBJ1-6, with D possibly matching TRBD1 (5 bases). V lost 6 bases, J lost 6 bases, and 18 bases lay in between. The germline V gene has CDR1 MDHEN and CDR2 SYDVKM. The CDR3 totals 16 residues. As DNA, the CDR3 is TGTGCCAGCAGCTCCCCAGGTCGACAGCCTAATTCACCCCTCCACTTT. Its translation is CASSSPGRQPNSPLHF.

J is TRBJ1-2 and V is TRBV24-1, with unresolved D. The ends were cut back, 0 bases at V and 5 bases at J, with 9 bases in the middle. CDR3 length equals 14 residues. Per the germline V gene, CDR1 is KGHDR and CDR2 is SFDVKD. Here the CDR3 reads CATSDLGRGYGYTF. The CDR3 nucleotides are TGTGCCACCAGTGATTTGGGTAGAGGGTATGGCTACACCTTC.

The V and J genes are TRBV6-5 and TRBJ2-5, with a weak D call TRBD2 (7 bases). The CDR3 length is 15 residues. V lost 0 bases, J lost 1 base, and 9 bases lay in between. Germline loops: CDR1 MNHEY, CDR2 SVGAGI. CDR3 nucleotides: TGTGCCAGCAGTTACTCGCGGGGGCTCCAAGAGACCCAGTACTTC. It encodes CASSYSRGLQETQYF.

This chain links TRBV19 with TRBJ1-1, with 10 bases aligning to TRBD1. The trim removed 7 bases at V and 4 bases at J, leaving 15 bases unmatched. Germline CDR1 LNHDA, CDR2 SQIVND (reference sequence). The CDR3 is made up of 17 amino acids. The CDR3 here is CASTPGQGSYLGTEAFF. Here the CDR3 DNA reads TGTGCCAGTACTCCGGGACAGGGGAGTTATTTGGGCACTGAAGCTTTCTTT.

The chain employs TRBV18 and TRBJ2-3; D possibly corresponds to TRBD1 (6 bases). Germline lookup yields CDR1 KGHSH and CDR2 LQKENI. The V end was cut by 4 bases, the J end by 4 bases, with 12 bases between. CDR3 length equals 14 residues. CDR3 region: CASSRETGADTQYF. The CDR3 DNA reads TGTGCCAGCTCACGAGAGACAGGCGCAGATACGCAGTATTTT.

This clone appeared a single time. The rearrangement links TRBV13 to TRBJ1-2; D gene unclear. The CDR3 runs to 15 residues. Germline V gives CDR1 PRHDT, CDR2 FYEKMQ (reference sequence). Trimming cost V 1 base and J 6 bases, with 15 bases left between them. DNA for the CDR3: TGTGCCAGCAGCTTAGAAAAAGTGGGAGGAGATGGCTACACCTTC. Translated: CASSLEKVGGDGYTF.

The chain recombines TRBV6-4 with TRBJ1-2; D gene uncertain. Germline CDR1 reads MRHNA; CDR2 reads SNTAGT. The V end was cut by 5 bases, the J end by 10 bases, with 14 bases between. This CDR3 is built from 12 residues. The CDR3 reads CASSPSGSPYTF. CDR3 coding DNA: TGTGCCAGCAGTCCCTCCGGGAGCCCCTACACCTTC.

This chain connects TRBV7-9 to TRBJ1-5; 11 positions match TRBD1. Trimming at V came to 5 bases and at J to 7 bases, leaving 1 base not matched to a gene. CDR3 length equals 13 residues. The germline CDR1 and CDR2 sequences are SEHNR and FQNEAQ (reference sequence). This chain's CDR3 is CASSRTGGQPQHF. CDR3 sequence (DNA): TGTGCCAGCAGCCGGACAGGGGGCCAGCCCCAGCATTTT.

The V gene is TRBV29-1, the J gene TRBJ1-4; 7 bases fit TRBD1. Trimming cost V 6 bases and J 7 bases; bases outside gene matches: 8. Germline V gene sequence: CDR1 SQVTM, CDR2 ANQGSEA. This CDR3 spans 13 amino acids. CDR3 in amino acids: CSVYGGGGEKLFF. The CDR3 nucleotides are TGCAGCGTCTATGGAGGGGGCGGTGAAAAACTGTTTTTT. The variable domain in full, completed from reference TRBV29-1 and TRBJ1-4, reads SAVISQKPSRDICQRGTSLTIQCQVDSQVTMMFWYRQQPGQSLTLIATANQGSEATYESGFVIDKFPISRPNLTFSTLTVSNMSPEDSSIYLCSVYGGGGEKLFFGSGTQLSVL.